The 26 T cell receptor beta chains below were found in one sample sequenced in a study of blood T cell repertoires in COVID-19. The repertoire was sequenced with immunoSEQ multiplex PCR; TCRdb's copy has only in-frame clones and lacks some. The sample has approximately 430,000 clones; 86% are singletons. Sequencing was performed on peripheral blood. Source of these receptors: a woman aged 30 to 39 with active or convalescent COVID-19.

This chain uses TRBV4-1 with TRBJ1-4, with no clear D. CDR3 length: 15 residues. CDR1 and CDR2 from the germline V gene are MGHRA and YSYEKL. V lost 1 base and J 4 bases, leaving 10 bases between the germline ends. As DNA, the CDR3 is TGCGCCAGCAGCCAAGTTCGGGGAGTTAATGAAAAACTGTTTTTT. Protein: CASSQVRGVNEKLFF.

CDR3 residues: CASSFPSGGTDTQYF. As DNA, the CDR3 is TGTGCCAGCAGCTTCCCTAGCGGAGGCACAGATACGCAGTATTTT. The chain has TRBV5-4 and TRBJ2-3; 7 bases map to TRBD2. The germline gives CDR1 SGHNT, CDR2 YYREEE (reference sequence). This CDR3 has 15 residues. V dropped 2 bases and J dropped 1; count of bases not matched to a gene: 4.

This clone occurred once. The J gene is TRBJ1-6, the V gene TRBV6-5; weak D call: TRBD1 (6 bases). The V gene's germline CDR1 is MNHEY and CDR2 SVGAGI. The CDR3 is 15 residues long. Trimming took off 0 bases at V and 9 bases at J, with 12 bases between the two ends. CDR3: CASSYSRRGGSPLHF. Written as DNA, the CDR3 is TGTGCCAGCAGTTACTCCCGGCGAGGGGGTTCACCCCTCCACTTT.

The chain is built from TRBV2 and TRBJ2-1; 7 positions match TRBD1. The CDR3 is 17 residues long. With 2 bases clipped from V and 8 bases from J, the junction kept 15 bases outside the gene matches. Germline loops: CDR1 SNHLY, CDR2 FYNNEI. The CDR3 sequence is CASSEWVLGQLRYEQFF. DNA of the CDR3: TGTGCCAGCAGTGAATGGGTGTTGGGACAGCTTAGGTATGAGCAGTTCTTC.

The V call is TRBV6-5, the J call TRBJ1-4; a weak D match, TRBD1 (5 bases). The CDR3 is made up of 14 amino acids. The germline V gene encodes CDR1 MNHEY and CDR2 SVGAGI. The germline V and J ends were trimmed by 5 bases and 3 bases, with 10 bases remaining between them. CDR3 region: CASSTGIANEKLFF. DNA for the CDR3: TGTGCCAGCAGTACAGGAATAGCTAATGAAAAACTGTTTTTT.

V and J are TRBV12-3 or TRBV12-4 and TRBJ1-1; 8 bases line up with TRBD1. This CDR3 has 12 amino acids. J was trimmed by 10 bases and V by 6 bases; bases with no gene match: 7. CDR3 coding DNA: TGTGCCAGCAGAACAGGGGGGATACGAGCTTTCTTT. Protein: CASRTGGIRAFF.

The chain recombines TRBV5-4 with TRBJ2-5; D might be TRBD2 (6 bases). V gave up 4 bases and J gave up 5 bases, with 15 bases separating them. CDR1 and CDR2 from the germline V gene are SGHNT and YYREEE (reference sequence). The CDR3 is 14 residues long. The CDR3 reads CASSQLAGWETQYF. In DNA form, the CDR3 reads TGTGCCAGCAGCCAACTAGCCGGTTGGGAGACCCAGTACTTC.

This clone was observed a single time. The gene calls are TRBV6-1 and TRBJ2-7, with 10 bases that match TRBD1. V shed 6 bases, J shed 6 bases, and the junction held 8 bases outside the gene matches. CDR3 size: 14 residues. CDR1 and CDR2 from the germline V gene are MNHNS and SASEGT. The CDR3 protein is CASRKGQGQGEQYF. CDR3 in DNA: TGTGCCAGCAGAAAGGGACAGGGGCAAGGCGAGCAGTACTTC.

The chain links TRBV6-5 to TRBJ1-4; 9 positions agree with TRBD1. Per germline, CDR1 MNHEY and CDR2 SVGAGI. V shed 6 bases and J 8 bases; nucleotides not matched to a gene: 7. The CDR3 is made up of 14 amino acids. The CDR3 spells CASRDSGTGEKLFF. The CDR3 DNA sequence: TGTGCCAGCAGGGATTCCGGGACAGGGGAAAAACTGTTTTTT.

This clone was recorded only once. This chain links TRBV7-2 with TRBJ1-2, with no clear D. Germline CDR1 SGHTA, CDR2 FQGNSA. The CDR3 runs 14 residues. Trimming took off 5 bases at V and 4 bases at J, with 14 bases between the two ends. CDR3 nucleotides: TGTGCCAGCAGCCCCCAGCAGGCACCCTATGGCTACACCTTC. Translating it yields CASSPQQAPYGYTF. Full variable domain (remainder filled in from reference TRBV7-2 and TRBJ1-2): GAGVSQSPSNKVTEKGKDVELRCDPISGHTALYWYRQSLGQGLEFLIYFQGNSAPDKSGLPSDRFSAERTGGSVSTLTIQRTQQEDSAVYLCASSPQQAPYGYTFGSGTRLTVV.

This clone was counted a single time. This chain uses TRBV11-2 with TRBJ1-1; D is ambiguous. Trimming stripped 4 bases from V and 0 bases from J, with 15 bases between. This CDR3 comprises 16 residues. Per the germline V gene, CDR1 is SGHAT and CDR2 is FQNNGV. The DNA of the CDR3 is TGTGCCAGCAGCTCCGATCTCGCAGGTCTGAACACTGAAGCTTTCTTT. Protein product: CASSSDLAGLNTEAFF.

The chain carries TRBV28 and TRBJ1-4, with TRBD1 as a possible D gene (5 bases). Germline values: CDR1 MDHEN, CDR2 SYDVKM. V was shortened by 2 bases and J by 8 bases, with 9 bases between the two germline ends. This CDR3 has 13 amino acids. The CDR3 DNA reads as TGTGCCAGCAGTTTAAGGGGTCGCGAAAAACTGTTTTTT. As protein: CASSLRGREKLFF.

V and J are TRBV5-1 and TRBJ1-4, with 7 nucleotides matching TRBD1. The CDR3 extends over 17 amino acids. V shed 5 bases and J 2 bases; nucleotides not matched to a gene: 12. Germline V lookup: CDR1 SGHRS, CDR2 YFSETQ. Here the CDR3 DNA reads TGCGCCAGCAGTTTAATCGCTAAGGGGGCTACTAATGAAAAACTGTTTTTT. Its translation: CASSLIAKGATNEKLFF.

The CDR3 reads CASSLGAGMFYEQFF. CDR3 bases: TGCGCCAGCAGCTTGGGAGCGGGAATGTTCTATGAGCAGTTCTTC. V usage is TRBV5-1 and J usage is TRBJ2-1; 7 bases line up with TRBD2. Germline V CDR1 and CDR2: SGHRS, YFSETQ. This CDR3 has 15 residues. Trimming cost V 0 bases and J 8 bases; bases outside gene matches: 8.

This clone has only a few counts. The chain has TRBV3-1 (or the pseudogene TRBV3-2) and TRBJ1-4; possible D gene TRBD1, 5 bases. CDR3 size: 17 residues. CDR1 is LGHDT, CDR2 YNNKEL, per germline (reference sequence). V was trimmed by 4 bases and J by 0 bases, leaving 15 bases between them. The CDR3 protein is CASSLREGWATNEKLFF. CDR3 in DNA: TGTGCCAGCAGCCTAAGGGAGGGGTGGGCAACTAATGAAAAACTGTTTTTT.

CDR3 protein: CASRDRGNYEQYF. In nucleotides, the CDR3 is TGTGCCAGCAGAGACAGGGGGAACTACGAGCAGTACTTC. This chain uses TRBV6-5 with TRBJ2-7; 9 nucleotides agree with TRBD1. Germline-derived CDR1 and CDR2 are MNHEY and SVGAGI. With V trimmed by 6 bases and J by 3 bases, 3 bases remained unmatched. This CDR3 has 13 amino acids.

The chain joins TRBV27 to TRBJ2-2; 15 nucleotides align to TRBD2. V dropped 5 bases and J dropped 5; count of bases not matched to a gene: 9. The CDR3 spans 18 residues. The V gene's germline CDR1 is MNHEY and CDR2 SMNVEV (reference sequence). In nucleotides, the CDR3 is TGTGCCAGCAGTATCCTTCCGGGACTAGCGGGAGGTACCGGGGAGCTGTTTTTT. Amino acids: CASSILPGLAGGTGELFF.

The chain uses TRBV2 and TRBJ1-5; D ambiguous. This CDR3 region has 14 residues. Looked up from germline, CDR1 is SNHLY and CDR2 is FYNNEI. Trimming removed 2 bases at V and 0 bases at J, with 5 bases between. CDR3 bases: TGTGCCAGCAGTGAAAGCTATAGCAATCAGCCCCAGCATTTT. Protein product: CASSESYSNQPQHF. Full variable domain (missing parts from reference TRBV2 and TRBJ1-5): EPEVTQTPSHQVTQMGQEVILRCVPISNHLYFYWYRQILGQKVEFLVSFYNNEISEKSEIFDDQFSVERPDGSNFTLKIRSTKLEDSAMYFCASSESYSNQPQHFGDGTRLSIL.

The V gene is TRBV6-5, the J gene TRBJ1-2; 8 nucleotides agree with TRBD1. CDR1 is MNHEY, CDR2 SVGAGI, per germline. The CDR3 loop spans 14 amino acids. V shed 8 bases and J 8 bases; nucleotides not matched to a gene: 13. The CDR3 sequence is CASRSPQGARGYTF. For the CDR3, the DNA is TGTGCCAGCCGATCCCCTCAGGGGGCGCGGGGCTACACCTTC.

The CDR3 DNA is TGTGCCAGCAGCTCAAACTCCTACGAGCAGTACTTC. Its protein product is CASSSNSYEQYF. The chain joins TRBV5-6 to TRBJ2-7; D is undetermined. V dropped 3 bases and J dropped 0 bases, with 4 bases sitting between them. This CDR3 comprises 12 residues. CDR1 and CDR2 (germline): SGHDT, YYEEEE. Looking up the rest from reference TRBV5-6 and TRBJ2-7 gives the full variable domain: DAGVTQSPTHLIKTRGQQVTLRCSPKSGHDTVSWYQQALGQGPQFIFQYYEEEERQRGNFPDRFSGHQFPNYSSELNVNALLLGDSALYLCASSSNSYEQYFGPGTRLTVT.

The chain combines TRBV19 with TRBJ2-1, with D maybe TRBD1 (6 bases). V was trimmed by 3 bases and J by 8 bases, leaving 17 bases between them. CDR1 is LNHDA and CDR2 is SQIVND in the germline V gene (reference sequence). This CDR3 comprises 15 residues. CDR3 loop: CASSIMAGVRYEQFF. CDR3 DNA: TGTGCCAGTAGTATTATGGCAGGGGTGCGATATGAGCAGTTCTTC. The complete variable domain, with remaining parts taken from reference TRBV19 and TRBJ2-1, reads DGGITQSPKYLFRKEGQNVTLSCEQNLNHDAMYWYRQDPGQGLRLIYYSQIVNDFQKGDIAEGYSVSREKKESFPLTVTSAQKNPTAFYLCASSIMAGVRYEQFFGPGTRLTVL.

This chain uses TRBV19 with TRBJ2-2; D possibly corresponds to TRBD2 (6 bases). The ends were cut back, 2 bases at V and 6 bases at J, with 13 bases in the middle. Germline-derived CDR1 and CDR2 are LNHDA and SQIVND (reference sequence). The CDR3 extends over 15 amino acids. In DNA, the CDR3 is TGTGCCAGTAGTATAAGGAGGGATGGGGCCGGGGAGCTGTTTTTT. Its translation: CASSIRRDGAGELFF.

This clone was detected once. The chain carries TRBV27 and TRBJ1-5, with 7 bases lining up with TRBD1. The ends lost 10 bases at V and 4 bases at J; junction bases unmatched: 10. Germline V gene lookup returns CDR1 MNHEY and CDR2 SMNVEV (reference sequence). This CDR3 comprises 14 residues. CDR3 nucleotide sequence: TGTGCCACCGCTCACAGGGGCGTTAATCAGCCCCAGCATTTT. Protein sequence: CATAHRGVNQPQHF.

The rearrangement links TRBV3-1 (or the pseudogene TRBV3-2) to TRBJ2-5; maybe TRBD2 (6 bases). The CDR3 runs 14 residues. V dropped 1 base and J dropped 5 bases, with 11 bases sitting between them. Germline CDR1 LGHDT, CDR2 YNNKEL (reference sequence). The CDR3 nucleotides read TGTGCCAGCAGCCAAGTGGACGGAGGGGAGACCCAGTACTTC. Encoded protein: CASSQVDGGETQYF.

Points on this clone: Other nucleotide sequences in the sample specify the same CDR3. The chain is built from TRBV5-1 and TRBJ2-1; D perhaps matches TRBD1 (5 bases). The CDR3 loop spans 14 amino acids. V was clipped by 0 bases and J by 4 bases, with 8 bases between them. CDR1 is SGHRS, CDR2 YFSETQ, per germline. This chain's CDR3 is CASSLGGEYNEQFF. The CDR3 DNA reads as TGCGCCAGCAGCTTGGGGGGCGAGTACAATGAGCAGTTCTTC.

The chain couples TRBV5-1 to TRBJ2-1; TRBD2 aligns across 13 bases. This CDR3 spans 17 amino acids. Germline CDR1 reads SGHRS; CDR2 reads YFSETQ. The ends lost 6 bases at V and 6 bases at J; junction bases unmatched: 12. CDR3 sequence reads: CASTLPGTSGKLNEQFF. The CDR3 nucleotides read TGCGCCAGCACCTTACCTGGGACTAGCGGGAAACTCAATGAGCAGTTCTTC.